This TCR beta chain is drawn from a study of cytomegalovirus exposure and HLA in healthy donors. The wider study: Around 200 million T cells yielded 90 million to 130 million unique TCR beta sequences, as an earlier analysis found.

Only a few counts were recorded for this clone. Its antigen remains unidentified. Both 60 Vbeta primers and 13 Jbeta primers went into the PCR. TCRdb's copy holds only in-frame clones and misses some; the assay was immunoSEQ multiplex PCR. The sample lists approximately 160,000 clones, 84% seen once, with about 4.9% in the top ten. The CDR3 totals 12 residues. The V end lost 3 bases, the J end lost 5 bases, and 7 bases lay between the germline ends. Germline CDR1 is MNHEY and CDR2 is SVGAGI. Study observations and caveats: In all likelihood, a cluster of highly shared sequence variants was a sequencing artifact. The classifier was said to identify cytomegalovirus status with high specificity and sensitivity.

The sequence was obtained from a girl aged 5 to 17 in good health and CMV-seropositive. The specimen sequenced was PBMCs. This chain uses TRBV6-5 with TRBJ2-5; D is perhaps TRBD2 (5 bases). CDR3 DNA sequence: TGTGCCAGCAGTTATACGGGGGAGACCCAGTACTTC. It codes for CASSYTGETQYF.